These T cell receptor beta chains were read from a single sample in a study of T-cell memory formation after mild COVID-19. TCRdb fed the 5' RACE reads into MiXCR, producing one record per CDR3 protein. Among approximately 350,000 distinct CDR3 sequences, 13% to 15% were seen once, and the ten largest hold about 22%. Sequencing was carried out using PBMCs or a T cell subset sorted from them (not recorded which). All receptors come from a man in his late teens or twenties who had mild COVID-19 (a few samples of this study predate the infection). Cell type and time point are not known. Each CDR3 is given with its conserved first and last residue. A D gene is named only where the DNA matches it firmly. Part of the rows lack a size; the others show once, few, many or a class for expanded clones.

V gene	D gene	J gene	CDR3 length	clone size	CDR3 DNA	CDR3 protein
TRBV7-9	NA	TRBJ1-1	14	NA	TGTGCCAGCAGCTTTCCTCAGATGAACACTGAAGCTTTCTTT	CASSFPQMNTEAFF
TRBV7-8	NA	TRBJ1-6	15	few	TGTGCCAGCAGCTTACAGGGGCAATCGAATTCACCCCTCCACTTT	CASSLQGQSNSPLHF
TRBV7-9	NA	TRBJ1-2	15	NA	TGTGCCAGCAGCTTAGCTGACTGGGCTAACTATGGCTACACCTTC	CASSLADWANYGYTF
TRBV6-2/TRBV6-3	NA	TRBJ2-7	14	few	TGTGCCAGCAGCCAGGGACATACACCTCCCGAGCAGTACTTC	CASSQGHTPPEQYF
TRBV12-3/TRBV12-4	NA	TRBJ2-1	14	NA	TGTGCCAGCAGTTTCTTACAGGGTAGGAATGAGCAGTTCTTC	CASSFLQGRNEQFF
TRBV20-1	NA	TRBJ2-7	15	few	TGCAGTGCTTCTACCCTACAGGGTCTCTTCTCTAAGCAGTACTTC	CSASTLQGLFSKQYF
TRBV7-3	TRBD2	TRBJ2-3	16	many	TGTGCCAGCAGCTTAGGGCCCGGGGGGGGCACAGATACGCAGTATTTT	CASSLGPGGGTDTQYF
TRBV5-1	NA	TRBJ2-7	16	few	TGCGCCAGCAGCCTGGGAAGAGGCGGGGGCCTAGTTGAGCAGTACTTC	CASSLGRGGGLVEQYF
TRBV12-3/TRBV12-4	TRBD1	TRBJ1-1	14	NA	TGTGCCAGCAGTAAACAGGGGAGGTATACTGAAGCTTTCTTT	CASSKQGRYTEAFF
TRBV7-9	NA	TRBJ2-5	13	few	TGTGCCAGCAGCTTAGTAGGAGCTGAGACCCAGTACTTC	CASSLVGAETQYF
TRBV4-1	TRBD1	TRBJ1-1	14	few	TGCGCCAGCAGCCAGGAGACAGGGCGTACTGAAGCTTTCTTT	CASSQETGRTEAFF
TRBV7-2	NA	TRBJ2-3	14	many	TGTGCCAGCGGCCGGGGGGCCAGCACAGATACGCAGTATTTT	CASGRGASTDTQYF
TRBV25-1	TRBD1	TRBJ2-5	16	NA	TGTGCCAGCAGTGGGGACGGGACAGGGGGCCGAGAGACCCAGTACTTC	CASSGDGTGGRETQYF
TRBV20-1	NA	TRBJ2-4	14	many	TGCAGTGCTAGAAGTCAGTCGATAAAAAACATTCAGTACTTC	CSARSQSIKNIQYF
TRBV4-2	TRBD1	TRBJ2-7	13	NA	TGTGCCAGCAGCCAGGGACAGGCGGACGAGCAGTACTTC	CASSQGQADEQYF
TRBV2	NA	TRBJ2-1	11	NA	TGTGCCAGCAGCCTTTCGTTCGGAGCGTTCTTC	CASSLSFGAFF
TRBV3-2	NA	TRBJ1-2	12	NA	TGTGCCAGCTTTGCGCCCCCAGGGGGCTACACCTTC	CASFAPPGGYTF
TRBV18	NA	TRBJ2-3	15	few	TGTGCCAGCTCACTCACGTTTGCTAGCACAGATACGCAGTATTTT	CASSLTFASTDTQYF
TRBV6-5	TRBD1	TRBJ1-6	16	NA	TGTGCCAGCAGTTACTCAAGTCCCGGGACAGGGTTTCCCCTCCACTTT	CASSYSSPGTGFPLHF